This T cell receptor beta chain was profiled in a study of cytomegalovirus exposure and HLA in healthy donors. PCR involved 60 Vbeta and 13 Jbeta primers. Data came from immunoSEQ multiplex PCR; TCRdb stores just in-frame clones and leaves some out. The data show about 25,000 clones, around 70% seen once. The ends lost 1 base at V and 8 bases at J; junction bases unmatched: 5. The CDR3 is 14 amino acids. CDR1 is SGHRS, CDR2 YFSETQ, per germline. The origin of this receptor is a woman aged 50 to 60 in good health and CMV-seronegative. This chain connects TRBV5-1 to TRBJ2-1, with 8 bases aligning to TRBD2. Source material: PBMCs. CDR3 coding DNA: TGCGCCAGCAGCTTGTCTAGGCGGGGGGATGAGCAGTTCTTC. Protein: CASSLSRRGDEQFF.